Below, 19 T cell receptor beta chains from the same sample are listed, as sequenced in a study of blood T cell repertoires in COVID-19. Method: immunoSEQ multiplex PCR; TCRdb's copy keeps in-frame clones and lacks some. This table has around 250,000 clones, about 82% appearing once. Sequenced sample: peripheral blood. The receptors shown here come from a man at least 80 years old with acute or convalescent COVID-19.

The sample holds one count of this clone. The chain uses TRBV6-5 and TRBJ1-5; weak D call: TRBD1 (6 bases). V was trimmed by 8 bases and J by 5 bases, leaving 10 bases between them. Per germline, CDR1 MNHEY and CDR2 SVGAGI. The CDR3 is 12 residues long. The CDR3 sequence is CASGDMDQPQHF. Written as DNA, the CDR3 is TGTGCCAGCGGGGACATGGATCAGCCCCAGCATTTT.

The J gene is TRBJ1-4, the V gene TRBV28; D remains unclear. V was pared by 1 base and J by 5 bases, with 2 bases between. CDR3 length: 12 amino acids. Germline V gene data show CDR1 as MDHEN and CDR2 as SYDVKM. CDR3 region: CASSLLNEKLFF. In DNA, the CDR3 is TGTGCCAGCAGTTTATTAAATGAAAAACTGTTTTTT.

The chain carries TRBV29-1 and TRBJ2-3; perhaps TRBD2 as D (5 bases). Trimming removed 3 bases at V and 6 bases at J, with 13 bases between. The CDR3 loop spans 13 amino acids. Germline-derived CDR1 and CDR2 are SQVTM and ANQGSEA. The CDR3 DNA reads TGCAGCGTTGATTGGCTAGCCGGTGATACGCAGTATTTT. This sequence encodes CSVDWLAGDTQYF.

The chain has TRBV3-1 (or the pseudogene TRBV3-2) and TRBJ2-3; 12 bases map to TRBD2. Trimming took 2 bases from V and 6 from J; bases not matched to a gene: 6. This CDR3 is 16 amino acids long. Germline loops: CDR1 LGHDT, CDR2 YNNKEL (reference sequence). Here the CDR3 DNA reads TGTGCCAGCAGCCAAAATCTAGCGGGAGGGTTGGATACGCAGTATTTT. As protein: CASSQNLAGGLDTQYF.

The CDR3 DNA is TGTGCCAGCAGTTACTCCTACAGGTATGTGGCTTTCTTT. Translated: CASSYSYRYVAFF. The chain links TRBV6-2 or TRBV6-3 to TRBJ1-1, with a possible D match to TRBD1 (5 bases). The CDR3 is made up of 13 amino acids. In germline, CDR1 is MNHEY, CDR2 SVGEGT. Trimming left V 0 bases short and J 11 bases short, with 13 bases between.

There are a few counts of this clone. The V gene is TRBV6-5, the J gene TRBJ1-2; 7 nucleotides agree with TRBD1. The length of the CDR3 is 13 residues. Germline V CDR1 and CDR2: MNHEY, SVGAGI. Losses at the gene ends were 9 bases for V and 5 bases for J; bases not matched to a gene: 9. The CDR3 DNA sequence: TGTGCCAGAAAGACAGGGTCGAGGTATGGCTACACCTTC. It specifies CARKTGSRYGYTF.

This clone has a single count. V usage is TRBV2 and J usage is TRBJ1-2; maybe TRBD1 (5 bases). V was shortened by 2 bases and J by 4 bases, with 11 bases between the two germline ends. CDR3 length: 14 residues. Per the germline V gene, CDR1 is SNHLY and CDR2 is FYNNEI. CDR3 in DNA: TGTGCCAGCAGTGAACGGGGGGACGGCTATGGCTACACCTTC. Protein sequence: CASSERGDGYGYTF.

Remarks on this clone: This sample also contains other DNA sequences that code for the same CDR3. The V gene is TRBV11-2, the J gene TRBJ1-5; TRBD1 matches at 7 bases. The CDR3 length is 13 residues. From germline, CDR1 is SGHAT and CDR2 FQNNGV. Trimming removed 3 bases from V and 4 bases from J; junction bases left unmatched: 0. The DNA for the CDR3 is TGTGCCAGCAGCTTGGGACAGAATCAGCCCCAGCATTTT. Protein product: CASSLGQNQPQHF.

This sequence joins TRBV3-1 (or the pseudogene TRBV3-2) and TRBJ2-5; tentative D call: TRBD2 (5 bases). The V end lost 1 base, the J end lost 2 bases, and 8 bases lay between the germline ends. Germline V CDR1 and CDR2: LGHDT, YNNKEL (reference sequence). The CDR3 is 14 residues long. In nucleotides, the CDR3 is TGTGCCAGCAGCCAAGGGAGCGGTCAAGAGACCCAGTACTTC. Translation: CASSQGSGQETQYF.

This clone was seen only once. The V gene is TRBV5-4, the J gene TRBJ2-7; 7 positions match TRBD1. V shed 1 base and J 2 bases; nucleotides not matched to a gene: 3. The germline V gene encodes CDR1 SGHNT and CDR2 YYREEE (reference sequence). The CDR3 spans 14 residues. This CDR3 is CASSLRGGTYEQYF. The CDR3 nucleotides read TGTGCCAGCAGCTTGCGAGGGGGCACCTACGAGCAGTACTTC.

V gene TRBV25-1 combines with J gene TRBJ2-1, with 9 bases fitting TRBD1. CDR1 is MGHDK, CDR2 SYGVNS, per germline. Trimming at V came to 3 bases and at J to 5 bases, leaving 8 bases not matched to a gene. The CDR3 spans 16 residues. CDR3 region: CASSEPGTGLDNEQFF. The CDR3 DNA reads as TGTGCCAGCAGTGAGCCCGGGACAGGGCTAGACAATGAGCAGTTCTTC.

The chain has TRBV9 and TRBJ1-1; TRBD1 might be the D (6 bases). This CDR3 is built from 13 residues. In germline, CDR1 is SGDLS, CDR2 YYNGEE. With 4 bases removed from V and 7 bases from J, the gap between germline ends came to 14 bases. This CDR3 is CASSLRTVGEAFF. The CDR3 nucleotides are TGTGCCAGCAGCTTACGGACAGTGGGTGAAGCTTTCTTT. The full variable domain, completed using reference TRBV9 and TRBJ1-1, is DSGVTQTPKHLITATGQRVTLRCSPRSGDLSVYWYQQSLDQGLQFLIQYYNGEERAKGNILERFSAQQFPDLHSELNLSSLELGDSALYFCASSLRTVGEAFFGQGTRLTVV.

The chain employs TRBV28 and TRBJ1-2, with 9 bases identical to TRBD1. Losses at the gene ends were 4 bases for V and 8 bases for J; bases not matched to a gene: 5. From germline, CDR1 is MDHEN and CDR2 SYDVKM. CDR3 length: 13 residues. CDR3 sequence reads: CASSSSDRGGYTF. The CDR3 DNA reads TGTGCCAGCAGTTCCTCGGACAGGGGAGGCTACACCTTC.

This clone was picked up one time. The rearrangement joins TRBV5-6 to TRBJ1-5, with a tentative D call TRBD1 (6 bases). Germline V gene sequence: CDR1 SGHDT, CDR2 YYEEEE. CDR3 size: 13 residues. Trimming shortened V by 1 base and J by 5 bases, and 7 bases separated the two germline ends. The CDR3 protein is CASSLKGDQPQHF. In DNA form, the CDR3 reads TGTGCCAGCAGCTTGAAGGGGGATCAGCCCCAGCATTTT.

The genes are TRBV5-1 and TRBJ1-6, with D possibly matching TRBD1 (5 bases). The CDR3 runs 16 residues. Germline CDR1 SGHRS, CDR2 YFSETQ. Trimming took off 4 bases at V and 0 bases at J, with 11 bases between the two ends. Written as DNA, the CDR3 is TGCGCCAGCAGCCCGGACACGAGCTCCTATAATTCACCCCTCCACTTT. It encodes CASSPDTSSYNSPLHF.

The chain recombines TRBV5-4 with TRBJ2-1; perhaps TRBD1 as D (5 bases). Trimming cost V 5 bases and J 0 bases, with 9 bases left between them. CDR3 length: 14 amino acids. In germline, CDR1 is SGHNT, CDR2 YYREEE (reference sequence). This CDR3 is CASRGLGSYNEQFF. CDR3 nucleotides: TGTGCCAGCAGGGGGCTTGGCTCCTACAATGAGCAGTTCTTC.

The V and J genes are TRBV5-1 and TRBJ1-2, with D perhaps TRBD1 (5 bases). Germline values: CDR1 SGHRS, CDR2 YFSETQ. The V gene lost 4 bases and the J gene lost 8 bases, with 18 bases spanning the gap. There are 14 residues in the CDR3. This chain's CDR3 is CASSPNPGAGGYTF. The CDR3, as DNA: TGCGCCAGCAGCCCGAACCCCGGGGCGGGAGGCTACACCTTC. The complete variable domain, with remaining parts taken from reference TRBV5-1 and TRBJ1-2, reads KAGVTQTPRYLIKTRGQQVTLSCSPISGHRSVSWYQQTPGQGLQFLFEYFSETQRNKGNFPGRFSGRQFSNSRSEMNVSTLELGDSALYLCASSPNPGAGGYTFGSGTRLTVV.

The rearrangement links TRBV6-2 or TRBV6-3 to TRBJ2-6; 10 nucleotides align to TRBD1. The germline gives CDR1 MNHEY, CDR2 SVGEGT. J was trimmed by 3 bases and V by 2 bases; bases with no gene match: 7. This CDR3 region has 18 residues. The DNA of the CDR3 is TGTGCCAGCAGTTACACCCCGACAGGGGGCATTGGGGCCAACGTCCTGACTTTC. Its protein product is CASSYTPTGGIGANVLTF.

This chain uses TRBV24-1 with TRBJ2-3; 7 bases map to TRBD1. Looked up from germline, CDR1 is KGHDR and CDR2 is SFDVKD. After removal of 8 bases from V and 4 bases from J, the junction contained 2 bases not matched to a gene. CDR3 length: 12 residues. DNA of the CDR3: TGTGCCACCACCGGACAGGCAGATACGCAGTATTTT. As protein: CATTGQADTQYF.